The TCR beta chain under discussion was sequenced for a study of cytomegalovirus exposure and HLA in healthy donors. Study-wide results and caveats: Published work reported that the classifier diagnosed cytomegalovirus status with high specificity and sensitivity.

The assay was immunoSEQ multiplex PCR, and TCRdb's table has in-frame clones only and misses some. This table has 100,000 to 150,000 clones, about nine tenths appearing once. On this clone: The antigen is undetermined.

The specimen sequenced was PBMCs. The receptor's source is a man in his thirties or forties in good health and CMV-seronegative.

CDR3 residues: CASSLEWEVGPGNTIYF. In nucleotides, the CDR3 is TGCGCCAGCAGCCTAGAGTGGGAGGTAGGGCCAGGAAACACCATATATTTT. V usage is TRBV4-1 and J usage is TRBJ1-3; no reliable D call. Germline assignment: CDR1 MGHRA and CDR2 YSYEKL. CDR3 length equals 17 residues. The germline V and J ends were trimmed by 4 bases and 4 bases, with 20 bases remaining between them.